The 17 T cell receptor beta chains listed next were all sequenced from one sample in a study of blood T cell repertoires in COVID-19. The method was immunoSEQ multiplex PCR; TCRdb's version includes in-frame clones alone and lacks a portion of them. Here the sample spans under 100,000 clones, around nine tenths being singletons. Sequencing used peripheral blood. These receptors all come from a man aged 50 to 60 with active COVID-19.

The gene calls are TRBV5-1 and TRBJ2-5, with TRBD2 identical over 12 bases. Germline values: CDR1 SGHRS, CDR2 YFSETQ. This CDR3 region has 18 residues. Losses at the gene ends were 7 bases for V and 5 bases for J; bases not matched to a gene: 18. CDR3 DNA sequence: TGCGCCAGCTCTGCGAGACTAGCGGGAGTGGGGTCCAGGGAGACCCAGTACTTC. This encodes CASSARLAGVGSRETQYF.

The V and J genes are TRBV2 and TRBJ2-7; no definite D call. V lost 2 bases and J 3 bases, leaving 14 bases between the germline ends. This CDR3 has 15 amino acids. Looked up from germline, CDR1 is SNHLY and CDR2 is FYNNEI. The CDR3 reads CASSELVLLLYEQYF. The CDR3, as DNA: TGTGCCAGCAGTGAATTGGTCTTACTACTCTACGAGCAGTACTTC.

The chain joins TRBV5-1 to TRBJ1-1; weak D call: TRBD1 (6 bases). V lost 6 bases, J lost 3 bases, and 21 bases lay in between. Looked up from germline, CDR1 is SGHRS and CDR2 is YFSETQ. CDR3 length: 16 residues. This CDR3 reads CASTPSLQGVYTEAFF. CDR3 DNA sequence: TGCGCCAGCACCCCATCATTACAGGGTGTCTACACTGAAGCTTTCTTT.

The V and J genes are TRBV10-3 and TRBJ2-2; the match to TRBD1 covers 7 bases. J lost 1 base, V lost 10 bases, and 3 bases had no gene match. The germline V gene has CDR1 ENHRY and CDR2 SYGVKD. The CDR3 is 13 residues long. The CDR3 protein is CATWTGNTGELFF. The CDR3, as DNA: TGTGCCACATGGACAGGGAACACCGGGGAGCTGTTTTTT.

The gene calls are TRBV7-2 and TRBJ2-1; 10 bases are shared with TRBD2. V shed 6 bases, J shed 4 bases, and the junction held 6 bases outside the gene matches. This CDR3 comprises 15 residues. Germline-derived CDR1 and CDR2 are SGHTA and FQGNSA. The CDR3 loop reads CASSPVAGGYNEQFF. CDR3 coding DNA: TGTGCCAGCAGTCCAGTAGCGGGGGGTTACAATGAGCAGTTCTTC.

V gene TRBV18 combines with J gene TRBJ1-2; possibly TRBD1 for D (6 bases). Germline V lookup: CDR1 KGHSH, CDR2 LQKENI. V shed 6 bases and J shed 3 bases, with 11 bases lying between them. There are 13 residues in the CDR3. The CDR3 loop is CASSGQNYYGYTF. The CDR3 DNA reads TGTGCCAGCTCTGGACAGAATTACTATGGCTACACCTTC.

CDR3 residues: CASSSGTGSNEQFF. The DNA of the CDR3 is TGTGCCAGCAGCTCCGGGACAGGGTCAAATGAGCAGTTCTTC. The chain links TRBV7-3 to TRBJ2-1; 9 nucleotides line up with TRBD1. Germline V gene data show CDR1 as SGHTA and CDR2 as FQGTGA. The CDR3 is 14 residues long. V lost 4 bases and J lost 7; bases outside the gene matches: 5.

The rearrangement links TRBV10-3 to TRBJ2-1; 8 bases fit TRBD1. CDR1 is ENHRY, CDR2 SYGVKD, per germline. The CDR3 spans 13 residues. The trim removed 9 bases at V and 9 bases at J, leaving 10 bases unmatched. In DNA form, the CDR3 reads TGTGCCATTAGACAGGGGAATATAGGTGAGCAGTTCTTC. Translating it yields CAIRQGNIGEQFF.

The genes are TRBV14 and TRBJ2-1, with D tentatively TRBD2 (6 bases). Trimming removed 5 bases from V and 4 bases from J, with 15 bases in between. The germline gives CDR1 SGHDN, CDR2 FVKESK. There are 15 residues in the CDR3. For the CDR3, the DNA is TGTGCCAGCAGCGCCTTGGGGGGATCTTACAATGAGCAGTTCTTC. Translation: CASSALGGSYNEQFF.

This chain joins TRBV19 and TRBJ2-5; 9 bases line up with TRBD2. CDR3 length: 16 amino acids. Germline trimming cut 4 bases from V and 2 bases from J; bases unmatched to any gene: 8. CDR1 LNHDA and CDR2 SQIVND come from the germline V gene (reference sequence). CDR3 in DNA: TGTGCCAGTAGTACCCCGCGGGGGGGGATACAAGAGACCCAGTACTTC. Translated: CASSTPRGGIQETQYF.

The chain joins TRBV11-2 to TRBJ1-3; possible D gene TRBD1, 6 bases. The length of the CDR3 is 14 residues. Germline assignment: CDR1 SGHAT and CDR2 FQNNGV. Trimming left V 5 bases short and J 5 bases short, with 13 bases between. This CDR3 is CASSAIQGRNTIYF. The CDR3 coding sequence is TGTGCCAGCAGCGCTATCCAGGGGCGAAACACCATATATTTT.

This chain links TRBV5-1 with TRBJ2-1; D not resolved. This CDR3 contains 16 residues. The V end was cut by 1 base, the J end by 1 base, with 12 bases between. CDR1 is SGHRS and CDR2 is YFSETQ in the germline V gene. The CDR3 is CASSLMAPTSYNEQFF. In DNA form, the CDR3 reads TGCGCCAGCAGCTTGATGGCTCCAACATCCTACAATGAGCAGTTCTTC.

There are a few counts of this clone. The chain carries TRBV19 and TRBJ1-5; TRBD1 aligns across 10 bases. CDR3 length: 18 amino acids. Germline V gives CDR1 LNHDA, CDR2 SQIVND (reference sequence). V lost 7 bases, J lost 2 bases, and 14 bases stayed unmatched. CDR3: CASNPGQGNFIGNQPQHF. In DNA, the CDR3 is TGTGCCAGTAACCCGGGACAGGGGAACTTCATTGGCAATCAGCCCCAGCATTTT. Full variable domain (missing parts from reference TRBV19 and TRBJ1-5): DGGITQSPKYLFRKEGQNVTLSCEQNLNHDAMYWYRQDPGQGLRLIYYSQIVNDFQKGDIAEGYSVSREKKESFPLTVTSAQKNPTAFYLCASNPGQGNFIGNQPQHFGDGTRLSIL.

This rearrangement joins TRBV7-9 to TRBJ2-7; D is perhaps TRBD2 (6 bases). CDR1 SEHNR and CDR2 FQNEAQ come from the germline V gene (reference sequence). Trimming removed 4 bases from V and 5 bases from J, with 12 bases in between. This CDR3 spans 13 amino acids. The CDR3 sequence is CASSSGAGNEQYF. CDR3 bases: TGTGCCAGCAGCTCGGGAGCCGGGAACGAGCAGTACTTC.

This rearrangement joins TRBV25-1 to TRBJ2-1; a possible D gene is TRBD2 (5 bases). The CDR3 is made up of 13 amino acids. The germline V gene encodes CDR1 MGHDK and CDR2 SYGVNS. V lost 1 base and J lost 8, with 9 bases in between. The CDR3 nucleotides read TGTGCCAGCAGTGAATCGGGGTTCTATGAGCAGTTCTTC. Its protein is CASSESGFYEQFF.

This chain uses TRBV28 with TRBJ1-6; TRBD1 agrees at 7 bases. The V and J ends lost 6 bases and 4 bases, in that order; junction bases with no gene match: 3. Germline loops: CDR1 MDHEN, CDR2 SYDVKM. This CDR3 spans 14 amino acids. This CDR3 is CASRPGQYNSPLHF. CDR3 bases: TGTGCCAGCAGACCGGGACAGTATAATTCACCCCTCCACTTT.

V and J are TRBV5-8 and TRBJ1-5, with TRBD1 as a possible D gene (5 bases). This CDR3 is built from 16 residues. Germline lookup yields CDR1 SGHTS and CDR2 YDEGEE. Trimming shortened V by 1 base and J by 5 bases, and 16 bases separated the two germline ends. CDR3 region: CASSLNWGASHQPQHF. The CDR3 DNA follows: TGTGCCAGCAGCTTGAACTGGGGCGCTTCGCATCAGCCCCAGCATTTT.